The 29 T cell receptor beta chains given below trace back to one sample, sequenced in a study of early T cells in non-severe SARS-CoV-2 infection. MiXCR, run by TCRdb on the 5' RACE reads, gives a single entry per CDR3 protein. Found here are approximately 83,000 distinct CDR3 sequences, roughly 13% of them singletons; the top ten hold approximately 11%. The specimen was whole blood. The receptors were gathered from an adult who was a healthcare worker with PCR-confirmed SARS-CoV-2 infection or an uninfected control (not recorded which).

The chain has TRBV28 and TRBJ2-4; 8 positions match TRBD2. Germline V gives CDR1 MDHEN, CDR2 SYDVKM. V lost 1 base to trimming and J lost 0 bases; unmatched junction nucleotides: 8. The CDR3 is made up of 18 amino acids. This CDR3 reads CASSLFPRGGVAKNIQYF. The CDR3 DNA sequence: TGTGCCAGCAGTTTATTCCCCCGGGGGGGTGTAGCCAAAAACATTCAGTACTTC.

In its sample, this clonotype was seen many times. This chain joins TRBV10-3 and TRBJ1-5; 9 nucleotides agree with TRBD1. Looked up from germline, CDR1 is ENHRY and CDR2 is SYGVKD. This CDR3 is built from 15 residues. V dropped 0 bases and J dropped 7; count of bases not matched to a gene: 4. DNA for the CDR3: TGTGCCATCAGTGAGTCCCGGGACAGGGAACAGCCCCAGCATTTT. Its translation: CAISESRDREQPQHF.

The chain has TRBV29-1 and TRBJ2-7; D is tentatively TRBD1 or TRBD2 (5 bases each). CDR1 SQVTM and CDR2 ANQGSEA come from the germline V gene. The CDR3 extends over 13 amino acids. Trimming pared 8 bases from V and 0 bases from J, leaving 14 bases between. The CDR3 here is CSIGTPSSYEQYF. The CDR3 DNA is TGCAGCATAGGGACGCCGAGCTCCTACGAGCAGTACTTC.

This clonotype was seen ten or more times. The chain carries TRBV3-2 and TRBJ2-7; whether TRBD2, the table's D call, matches the DNA was not checked. TRBV3-2 is classified as a pseudogene. The CDR3 sequence is 18 residues long. The chain's CDR3 is CASSQDHDPGLAGYEQYF. Here the CDR3 DNA reads TGTGCCAGCAGCCAAGACCACGACCCAGGACTAGCGGGCTACGAGCAGTACTTC.

This clonotype was seen ten or more times. The chain combines TRBV29-1 with TRBJ2-2; the D is unclear. This CDR3 spans 14 amino acids. CDR1 is SQVTM and CDR2 is ANQGSEA in the germline V gene. V lost 6 bases to trimming and J lost 1 base, with 12 bases between them. CDR3 in amino acids: CSVSGYRNTGELFF. The CDR3 region has the DNA TGCAGCGTCTCAGGCTACAGGAACACCGGGGAGCTGTTTTTT.

The chain couples TRBV27 to TRBJ1-1; tentative D call: TRBD1 (5 bases). The CDR3 spans 13 residues. V dropped 8 bases and J dropped 6 bases, with 16 bases sitting between them. CDR1 is MNHEY and CDR2 is SMNVEV in the germline V gene (reference sequence). The CDR3 sequence is CASRQLGGSEAFF. Here the CDR3 DNA reads TGTGCCAGCCGTCAGCTTGGGGGGTCTGAAGCTTTCTTT.

In this sample, this clonotype turned up a few times. The genes are TRBV18 and TRBJ1-1, with D maybe TRBD1 (6 bases). Germline V gives CDR1 KGHSH, CDR2 LQKENI. This CDR3 is 16 amino acids long. V lost 2 bases and J 2 bases, leaving 15 bases between the germline ends. CDR3 coding DNA: TGTGCCAGCTCACCAGGGATAGGGGGGCGCAACACTGAAGCTTTCTTT. It is translated as CASSPGIGGRNTEAFF.

This clonotype has just a few counts. J is TRBJ1-2 and V is TRBV20-1; D call uncertain. Trimming took off 0 bases at V and 4 bases at J, with 9 bases between the two ends. Per the germline V gene, CDR1 is DFQATT and CDR2 is SNEGSKA (reference sequence). The CDR3 covers 13 residues. CDR3 sequence (DNA): TGCAGTGCTAGAGAAGGGCTTATCTATGGCTACACCTTC. This encodes CSAREGLIYGYTF.

The chain has TRBV7-2 and TRBJ2-3; 10 bases agree with TRBD2. CDR1 and CDR2 (germline): SGHTA, FQGNSA. The CDR3 contains 16 residues. The ends lost 4 bases at V and 2 bases at J; junction bases unmatched: 6. The CDR3 DNA reads as TGTGCCAGCAGCTCTCGGCTAGCGGGGGTCACAGATACGCAGTATTTT. Protein sequence: CASSSRLAGVTDTQYF.

In this sample, this clonotype turned up a few times. In DNA form, the CDR3 reads TGTGCCAGCAGCGGCAATGTCAATGAGCAGTTCTTC. Translation gives CASSGNVNEQFF. V gene TRBV7-3 combines with J gene TRBJ2-1; D call uncertain. V was clipped by 5 bases and J by 6 bases, with 8 bases between them. The CDR3 runs 12 residues. Germline CDR1 SGHTA, CDR2 FQGTGA.

The chain is built from TRBV28 and TRBJ2-4; the D gene is possibly TRBD1 (6 bases). The CDR3 runs to 15 residues. Germline V gene data show CDR1 as MDHEN and CDR2 as SYDVKM. Trimming took 2 bases from V and 3 from J, leaving 11 bases between them. The chain's CDR3 is CASSLVGAGKNIQYF. The CDR3, as DNA: TGTGCCAGCAGTTTAGTGGGGGCTGGCAAAAACATTCAGTACTTC.

This chain connects TRBV5-1 to TRBJ2-5; TRBD1 agrees at 7 bases. V was clipped by 4 bases and J by 1 base; unmatched bases: 7. The CDR3 consists of 15 residues. Germline-derived CDR1 and CDR2 are SGHRS and YFSETQ. CDR3 in DNA: TGCGCCAGCAGCCAAGAGACAGGGCCCCAAGAGACCCAGTACTTC. This sequence encodes CASSQETGPQETQYF.

This clonotype was recorded a few times. The chain has TRBV29-1 and TRBJ2-4; D gene ambiguous. Germline V gene data show CDR1 as SQVTM and CDR2 as ANQGSEA. V was clipped by 7 bases and J by 0 bases, with 22 bases between them. CDR3 length equals 17 residues. The CDR3 reads CSAELPPSGSAKNIQYF. The CDR3 coding sequence is TGCAGCGCAGAGCTACCCCCCTCAGGTTCAGCCAAAAACATTCAGTACTTC.

This clonotype has just a few counts. This chain uses TRBV20-1 with TRBJ2-1; TRBD2 matches at 9 bases. The CDR3 runs to 13 residues. J gave up 3 bases and V 6 bases, and 3 bases lay outside the gene matches. Germline V gives CDR1 DFQATT, CDR2 SNEGSKA (reference sequence). The CDR3 bases are TGCAGTGCCCCTAGCGGGATCTACAATGAGCAGTTCTTC. Translating gives CSAPSGIYNEQFF.

J is TRBJ1-2 and V is TRBV18; D is perhaps TRBD1 (5 bases). From germline, CDR1 is KGHSH and CDR2 LQKENI. This CDR3 has 14 amino acids. Trimming left V 1 base short and J 0 bases short, with 6 bases between. This chain's CDR3 is CASSPQGPNYGYTF. CDR3 nucleotide sequence: TGTGCCAGCTCACCACAGGGGCCTAACTATGGCTACACCTTC.

In DNA form, the CDR3 reads TGCGCCAGCAGCTTGGGCGGGACAGGAACCTACGAGCAGTACTTC. The encoded protein is CASSLGGTGTYEQYF. The gene calls are TRBV5-1 and TRBJ2-7; 8 bases map to TRBD1. CDR1 and CDR2 (germline): SGHRS, YFSETQ. V was clipped by 0 bases and J by 2 bases; unmatched bases: 4. CDR3 size: 15 residues.

The rearrangement links TRBV7-9 to TRBJ1-4; TRBD1 might be the D (5 bases). Germline CDR1 is SEHNR and CDR2 is FQNEAQ (reference sequence). The ends were cut back, 7 bases at V and 5 bases at J, with 14 bases in the middle. The CDR3 runs 14 residues. The CDR3 region is CASIQGWENEKLFF. Written as DNA, the CDR3 is TGTGCCAGCATCCAGGGTTGGGAGAATGAAAAACTGTTTTTT.

The J gene is TRBJ2-7, the V gene TRBV12-5; D gene unclear. There are 11 residues in the CDR3. CDR1 LGHNT and CDR2 FRNRAP come from the germline V gene. V was trimmed by 5 bases and J by 6 bases, leaving 8 bases between them. The CDR3 sequence is CASGPPPEQYF. The CDR3 DNA is TGTGCTAGTGGTCCACCCCCCGAGCAGTACTTC.

The table lists this clonotype with many counts. The chain recombines TRBV10-3 with TRBJ1-5; D possibly corresponds to TRBD1 (6 bases). V was shortened by 6 bases and J by 3 bases, with 9 bases between the two germline ends. This CDR3 has 13 residues. The V gene's germline CDR1 is ENHRY and CDR2 SYGVKD. CDR3 protein: CAISGGPNQPQHF. As DNA, the CDR3 is TGTGCCATCAGCGGGGGCCCCAATCAGCCCCAGCATTTT.

This clonotype has ten or more counts. The chain is built from TRBV4-3 and TRBJ2-3; possible D gene TRBD1, 5 bases. CDR1 is LGHNA, CDR2 YSLEER, per germline. This CDR3 region has 15 residues. Trimming removed 0 bases at V and 7 bases at J, with 14 bases between. CDR3 residues: CASSQESTVRNTQYF. The CDR3 region has the DNA TGCGCCAGCAGCCAAGAGTCGACAGTCAGGAATACGCAGTATTTT.

This clonotype has just a few counts. V is TRBV7-8 and J is TRBJ2-3; D call uncertain. Germline lookup yields CDR1 SGHVS and CDR2 FQNEAQ. The CDR3 has 16 amino acids. The ends were cut back, 4 bases at V and 0 bases at J, with 14 bases in the middle. The CDR3 sequence: CASSSQVFPSTDTQYF. CDR3 coding DNA: TGTGCCAGCAGCTCCCAAGTTTTTCCTAGCACAGATACGCAGTATTTT.

This clonotype appeared a few times. The chain has TRBV6-6 and TRBJ1-4; D is undetermined. Germline values: CDR1 MNHNY, CDR2 SVGAGI (reference sequence). V was pared by 7 bases and J by 0 bases, with 9 bases between. The length of the CDR3 is 14 residues. Here the CDR3 reads CASTVGATNEKLFF. The CDR3 DNA is TGTGCCAGCACTGTCGGAGCAACTAATGAAAAACTGTTTTTT.

CDR3 sequence (DNA): TGTGCCAGCAGTTTTTCTAGGACAGGGAATTATAATTCACCCCTCCACTTT. Its translation: CASSFSRTGNYNSPLHF. The J gene is TRBJ1-6, the V gene TRBV12-3 or TRBV12-4, with TRBD1 identical over 8 bases. The CDR3 consists of 17 residues. With V trimmed by 3 bases and J by 4 bases, 8 bases remained unmatched.

This clonotype was recorded many times. The gene calls are TRBV7-3 and TRBJ2-3; perhaps TRBD2 as D (5 bases). The germline V gene encodes CDR1 SGHTA and CDR2 FQGTGA. V was shortened by 5 bases and J by 6 bases, with 15 bases between the two germline ends. The CDR3 extends over 14 amino acids. The CDR3 loop reads CASSPVGGLDTQYF. CDR3 nucleotides: TGTGCCAGCAGCCCCGTGGGCGGGCTGGATACGCAGTATTTT.

The chain has TRBV18 and TRBJ2-7; the D gene is possibly TRBD1 (6 bases). The CDR3 consists of 14 residues. V lost 3 bases and J lost 3, with 12 bases in between. The germline V gene encodes CDR1 KGHSH and CDR2 LQKENI. DNA for the CDR3: TGTGCCAGCTCACCTGAAGGGGGTCTCTACGAGCAGTACTTC. The encoded protein is CASSPEGGLYEQYF.

The chain recombines TRBV28 with TRBJ1-5; 7 nucleotides match TRBD1. The J segment lost 2 bases and the V segment lost 6 bases, leaving 7 bases of the junction unmatched. The CDR3 has 15 amino acids. Per germline, CDR1 MDHEN and CDR2 SYDVKM. The CDR3 region is CASSSRGLGNQPQHF. The CDR3 coding sequence is TGTGCCAGCAGCTCGAGGGGGCTCGGCAATCAGCCCCAGCATTTT.

The rearrangement links TRBV6-6 to TRBJ2-1, with TRBD2 matching over 12 bases. Trimming took 5 bases from V and 3 from J; bases not matched to a gene: 5. Germline lookup yields CDR1 MNHNY and CDR2 SVGAGI (reference sequence). The CDR3 has 16 amino acids. The CDR3 DNA is TGTGCCAGCAGTCCCGGACTAGCGGGGTACTACAATGAGCAGTTCTTC. This translates into CASSPGLAGYYNEQFF.

This clonotype was counted at least ten times. The CDR3 is CASTRDRGTDTQYF. The CDR3 DNA reads TGTGCCAGCACCAGGGACAGGGGAACAGATACGCAGTATTTT. This chain connects TRBV12-3 or TRBV12-4 to TRBJ2-3; 10 bases agree with TRBD1. V was clipped by 7 bases and J by 3 bases; unmatched bases: 4. The CDR3 runs 14 residues.

The chain recombines TRBV6-5 with TRBJ1-2; D is perhaps TRBD1 (6 bases). CDR1 and CDR2 from the germline V gene are MNHEY and SVGAGI. Trimming took 0 bases from V and 4 from J, leaving 15 bases between them. CDR3 size: 16 residues. CDR3 amino acids: CASSYSGDRLPYGYTF. The DNA of the CDR3 is TGTGCCAGCAGTTACTCCGGCGACAGGCTCCCCTATGGCTACACCTTC.